This record concerns one T cell receptor beta chain sequence. These data originate in a study of blood T cell repertoires in COVID-19. Overall study: Samples of COVID-19 (acute and convalescent) were obtained from the United States, Italy and Spain.

In germline, CDR1 is SGHRS, CDR2 YFSETQ. The CDR3 is 16 amino acids. V shed 0 bases and J shed 5 bases, with 15 bases lying between them. In the study's own analysis: Scientists estimated how many nucleated cells there were by amplifying reference gene primers. Sequenced by immunoSEQ multiplex PCR; TCRdb stores in-frame clones only, minus some. The V and J calls and clone size were taken over from that table, and D and trimming were inferred from the DNA. The data hold 90,000 to 150,000 clones, with roughly 79% observed a single time. The chain is built from TRBV5-1 and TRBJ2-1; D remains unclear. This TCR was sampled from a human donor in a cohort sampled during active COVID-19. The sequencing input was peripheral blood. This chain's CDR3 is CASSLAFWQINNEQFF. As DNA, the CDR3 is TGCGCCAGCAGCTTGGCCTTTTGGCAGATTAACAATGAGCAGTTCTTC.